The rows below give T cell receptor beta chains drawn from one sample of a study of blood T cell repertoires in COVID-19. Generated by immunoSEQ multiplex PCR, the TCRdb table keeps only in-frame clones and is missing some. The table has about 230,000 clones, about 87% seen once. Specimen: PBMCs or T cells enriched from blood (not recorded which). Receptors were obtained from a woman aged 40 to 50 with acute COVID-19. The CDR3 runs from the conserved cysteine through the conserved F or W. Each record gives: V gene, D gene, clone size, CDR3 length, J gene, CDR3 DNA, CDR3 protein. The D gene is left open where the match is weak. Only part of the rows carry a size: once, few, many, or a class if the clone is expanded.

>TRBV19|.|.|17|TRBJ1-3
TGTGCCACGGACAGTACGACCTCGCCCTTCTCTGGAAACACCATATATTTT
CATDSTTSPFSGNTIYF
>TRBV10-1|.|few|13|TRBJ2-3
TGCGCCAGCAGTGAGGCGACGTTGCGGATGCAGTATTTT
CASSEATLRMQYF
>TRBV24-1|.|few|13|TRBJ2-1
TGTGCCACCAGTGGGGGTTCTCGGGAGGAGCAGTTCTTC
CATSGGSREEQFF
>TRBV24-1|.|.|17|TRBJ2-2
TGTGCCACCAGTGATTTTGGCGGGACTCGTAACACCGGGGAGCTGTTTTTT
CATSDFGGTRNTGELFF
>TRBV2|.|.|13|TRBJ1-2
TGTGCCAGCAGTTCAGGCCTAGGAGGTGGCTACACCTTC
CASSSGLGGGYTF
>TRBV12-3/TRBV12-4|.|.|13|TRBJ2-1
TGTGCCAGCAGTTTAGCAGGGCGGGATGAGCAGTTCTTC
CASSLAGRDEQFF
>TRBV7-2|.|.|13|TRBJ2-5
TGTGCCAGCAGTTTCCTCAGGCGAGAGACCCAGTACTTC
CASSFLRRETQYF
>TRBV2|.|.|14|TRBJ2-2
TGTGCCAGCACTCCCTTAGCGAACACCGGGGAGCTGTTTTTT
CASTPLANTGELFF
>TRBV29-1|TRBD1|.|11|TRBJ1-2
TGCAGCGTACAGGGGGCGCATGGCTACACCTTC
CSVQGAHGYTF
>TRBV21-1|.|.|14|TRBJ1-3
TGTGCCAGCAGCAAAGGGCGGAACGAGAACACCATATATTTT
CASSKGRNENTIYF
>TRBV11-3|.|.|15|TRBJ1-3
TGTGCCAGCAGCTCCGCGGGTAGCTCTGGAAACACCATATATTTT
CASSSAGSSGNTIYF
>TRBV2|.|.|12|TRBJ2-1
TGTGCCAGCAGTGGGCAGGTCGGCGAGCAGTTCTTC
CASSGQVGEQFF
>TRBV24-1|TRBD1|.|18|TRBJ2-2
TGTGCCACCAGTGATCCAGCTCTACGGACAGGCAACACCGGGGAGCTGTTTTTT
CATSDPALRTGNTGELFF
>TRBV5-1|.|.|16|TRBJ2-2
TGCGCCAGCAGCTTGGACGCGGGGCCGAACACCGGGGAGCTGTTTTTT
CASSLDAGPNTGELFF
>TRBV5-1|.|.|15|TRBJ2-2
TGCGCCAGCAGCCCGGAGGGACAGAGCACCGGGGAGCTGTTTTTT
CASSPEGQSTGELFF
>TRBV7-2|.|.|16|TRBJ1-5
TGTGCCAGCAGCCCCAGGACGGGAGGCCACAATCAGCCCCAGCATTTT
CASSPRTGGHNQPQHF
>TRBV11-2|.|.|15|TRBJ2-1
TGTGCCAGCAGCTTAGGCGGGTCCAGCTACAATGAGCAGTTCTTC
CASSLGGSSYNEQFF
>TRBV5-1|.|.|15|TRBJ1-1
TGCGCCAGCAGCGCGGAGGGGAAAATGAACACTGAAGCTTTCTTT
CASSAEGKMNTEAFF
>TRBV19|.|.|17|TRBJ2-3
TGTGCCAGTAGTATAGTAGAGCGTTTGAGTAGCACAGATACGCAGTATTTT
CASSIVERLSSTDTQYF
>TRBV11-2|.|.|14|TRBJ1-1
TGTGCCAGCAGCTTACCGGGGAAACTTACTGAAGCTTTCTTT
CASSLPGKLTEAFF
>TRBV10-3|.|.|12|TRBJ1-4
TGTGCCATCAGTGAGTTGCGTGAAAAACTGTTTTTT
CAISELREKLFF
>TRBV29-1|.|few|12|TRBJ1-2
TGCAGCGTTGAGGAGGGATTTCGTGGCTACACCTTC
CSVEEGFRGYTF
>TRBV19|.|.|14|TRBJ2-2
TGTGCCAGTAGTTCACGAGGGTTCACCGGGGAGCTGTTTTTT
CASSSRGFTGELFF
>TRBV6-2/TRBV6-3|.|.|19|TRBJ1-2
TGTGCCAGCAGTTACCAGATCCTCAGGGGACCGCTCCATAACTATGGCTACACCTTC
CASSYQILRGPLHNYGYTF
>TRBV2|.|few|14|TRBJ1-4
TGTGCCAGCAGTTTACAGGGAACTAATGAAAAACTGTTTTTT
CASSLQGTNEKLFF
>TRBV19|TRBD1|.|15|TRBJ1-2
TGTGCCAGTAGGCAGACAGGGTATCAAAACTATGGCTACACCTTC
CASRQTGYQNYGYTF
>TRBV9|.|.|17|TRBJ1-5
TGTGCCAGCAGCGTAGCTACGGCAGCGCGCGGGAATCAGCCCCAGCATTTT
CASSVATAARGNQPQHF
>TRBV6-5|TRBD1|.|15|TRBJ1-2
TGTGCCAGCAGTTACACCCGGACAGGAGGGAATGGCTACACCTTC
CASSYTRTGGNGYTF
>TRBV19|.|.|12|TRBJ1-1
TGTGCCAGTAGTATTAGGGGTGGTGAAGCTTTCTTT
CASSIRGGEAFF
>TRBV4-3|TRBD2|few|18|TRBJ2-5
TGCGCCAGCAGCCAATATCGGGCTAGCGGGGGCCCCGACGGGGCCCAGTACTTC
CASSQYRASGGPDGAQYF
>TRBV15|.|.|17|TRBJ1-2
TGTGCCACCAGCAGAGATCTGGGGGGTAACCCTAACTATGGCTACACCTTC
CATSRDLGGNPNYGYTF
>TRBV6-7|TRBD1|.|16|TRBJ1-5
TGTGCCAGCAGTCCCCAGGGGGGACGTGTTTGTCAGCCCCAGCATTTT
CASSPQGGRVCQPQHF
>TRBV11-2|.|.|19|TRBJ2-2
TGTGCCAGCAGCTTCCGAAGTATTCAGCGGTTTACGAACACCGGGGAGCTGTTTTTT
CASSFRSIQRFTNTGELFF
>TRBV9|.|.|13|TRBJ1-1
TGTGCCAGCAGTCAGGGGAGGAACACTGAAGCTTTCTTT
CASSQGRNTEAFF
>TRBV2|.|once|15|TRBJ1-2
TGTGCCAGCAGTGAGGTATTTCAGGGGAAGAATGGCTACACCTTC
CASSEVFQGKNGYTF
>TRBV4-2|TRBD2|.|15|TRBJ2-1
TGTGCCAGCTGCCTCGTAGCGGGGGTTTACAATGAGCAGTTCTTC
CASCLVAGVYNEQFF